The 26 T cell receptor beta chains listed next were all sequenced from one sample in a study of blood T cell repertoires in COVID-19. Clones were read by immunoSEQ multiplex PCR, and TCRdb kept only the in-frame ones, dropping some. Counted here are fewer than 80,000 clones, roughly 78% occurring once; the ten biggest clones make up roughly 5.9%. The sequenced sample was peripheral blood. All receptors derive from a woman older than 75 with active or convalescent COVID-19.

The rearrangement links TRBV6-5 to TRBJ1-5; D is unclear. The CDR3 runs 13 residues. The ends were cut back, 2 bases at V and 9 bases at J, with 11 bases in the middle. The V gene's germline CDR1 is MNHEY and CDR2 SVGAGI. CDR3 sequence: CASSYGGFWPQHF. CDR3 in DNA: TGTGCCAGCAGTTACGGAGGGTTTTGGCCCCAGCATTTT.

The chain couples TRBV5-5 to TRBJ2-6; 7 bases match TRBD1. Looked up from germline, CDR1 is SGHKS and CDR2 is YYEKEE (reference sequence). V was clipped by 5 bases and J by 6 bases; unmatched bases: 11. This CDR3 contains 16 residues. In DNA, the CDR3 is TGTGCCAGCAGTTCGATCAGGGGGAATCAGGCCAACGTCCTGACTTTC. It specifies CASSSIRGNQANVLTF.

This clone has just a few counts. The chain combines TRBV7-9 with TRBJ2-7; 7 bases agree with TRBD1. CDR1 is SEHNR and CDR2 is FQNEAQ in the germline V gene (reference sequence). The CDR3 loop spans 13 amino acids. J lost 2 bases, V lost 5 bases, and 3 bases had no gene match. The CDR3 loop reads CASSQGTAYEQYF. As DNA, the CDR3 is TGTGCCAGCAGCCAAGGGACAGCCTACGAGCAGTACTTC. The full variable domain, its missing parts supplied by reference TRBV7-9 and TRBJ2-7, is DTGVSQNPRHKITKRGQNVTFRCDPISEHNRLYWYRQTLGQGPEFLTYFQNEAQLEKSRLLSDRFSAERPKGSFSTLEIQRTEQGDSAMYLCASSQGTAYEQYFGPGTRLTVT.

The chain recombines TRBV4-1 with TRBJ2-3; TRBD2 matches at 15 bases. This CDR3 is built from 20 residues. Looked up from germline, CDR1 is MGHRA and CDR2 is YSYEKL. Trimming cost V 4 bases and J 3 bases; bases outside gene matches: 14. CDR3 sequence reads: CASSPEGLAGGPRRTDTQYF. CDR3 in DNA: TGCGCCAGCAGCCCTGAAGGACTAGCGGGGGGGCCGAGGCGGACAGATACGCAGTATTTT.

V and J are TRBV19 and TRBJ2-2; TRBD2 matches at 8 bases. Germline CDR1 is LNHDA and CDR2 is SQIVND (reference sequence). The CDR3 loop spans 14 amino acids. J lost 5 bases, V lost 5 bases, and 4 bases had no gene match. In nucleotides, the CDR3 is TGTGCCAGTAGTCCCGAGCGGGGGACCGGGGAGCTGTTTTTT. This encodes CASSPERGTGELFF.

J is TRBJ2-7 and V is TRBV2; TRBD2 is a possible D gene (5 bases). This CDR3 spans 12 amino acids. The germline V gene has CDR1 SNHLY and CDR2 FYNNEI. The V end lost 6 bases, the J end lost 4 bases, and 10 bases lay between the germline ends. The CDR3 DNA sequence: TGTGCCAGCAGAAAACTAGGTTACGAGCAGTACTTC. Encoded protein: CASRKLGYEQYF.

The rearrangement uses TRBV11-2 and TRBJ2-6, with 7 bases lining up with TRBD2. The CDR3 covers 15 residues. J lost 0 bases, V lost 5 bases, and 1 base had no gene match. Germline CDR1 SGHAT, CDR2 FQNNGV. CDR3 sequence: CASSPGGSGANVLTF. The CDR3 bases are TGTGCCAGCAGCCCGGGGGGCTCTGGGGCCAACGTCCTGACTTTC.

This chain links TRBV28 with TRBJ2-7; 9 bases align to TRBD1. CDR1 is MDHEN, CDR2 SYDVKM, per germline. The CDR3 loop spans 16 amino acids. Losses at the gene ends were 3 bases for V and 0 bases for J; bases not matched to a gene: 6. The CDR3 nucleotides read TGTGCCAGCAGTTTGGCCGGGACAGGGAACTCCTACGAGCAGTACTTC. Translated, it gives CASSLAGTGNSYEQYF.

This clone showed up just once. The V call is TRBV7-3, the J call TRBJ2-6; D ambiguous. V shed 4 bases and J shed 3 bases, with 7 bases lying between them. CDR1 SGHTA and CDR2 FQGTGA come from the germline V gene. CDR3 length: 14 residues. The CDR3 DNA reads TGTGCCAGCAGCTCAGGTTATGGGGCCAACGTCCTGACTTTC. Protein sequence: CASSSGYGANVLTF.

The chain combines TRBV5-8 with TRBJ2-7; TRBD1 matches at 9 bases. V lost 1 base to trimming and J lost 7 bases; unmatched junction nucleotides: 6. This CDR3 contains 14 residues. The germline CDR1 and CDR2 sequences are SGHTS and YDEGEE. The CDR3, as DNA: TGTGCCAGCAGCTTGTACAGGGGGCTGAGGGAGCAGTACTTC. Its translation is CASSLYRGLREQYF. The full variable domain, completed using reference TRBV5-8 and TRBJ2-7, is EAGVTQSPTHLIKTRGQQATLRCSPISGHTSVYWYQQALGLGLQFLLWYDEGEERNRGNFPPRFSGRQFPNYSSELNVNALELEDSALYLCASSLYRGLREQYFGPGTRLTVT.

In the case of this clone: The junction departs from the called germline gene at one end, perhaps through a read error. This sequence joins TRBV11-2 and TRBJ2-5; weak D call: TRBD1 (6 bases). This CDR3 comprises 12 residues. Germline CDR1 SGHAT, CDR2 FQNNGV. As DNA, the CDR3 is TGTGCCAGCAGCCTAGACAGGGAGACCCAGTACTTC. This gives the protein CASSLDRETQYF.

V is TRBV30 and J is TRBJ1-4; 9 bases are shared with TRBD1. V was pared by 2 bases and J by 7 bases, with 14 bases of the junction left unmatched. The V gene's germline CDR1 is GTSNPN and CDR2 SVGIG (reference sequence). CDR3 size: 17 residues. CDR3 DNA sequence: TGTGCCTGGAGTTTACCCCGACCGTGGGACAGGGTTGAAAAACTGTTTTTT. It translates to CAWSLPRPWDRVEKLFF.

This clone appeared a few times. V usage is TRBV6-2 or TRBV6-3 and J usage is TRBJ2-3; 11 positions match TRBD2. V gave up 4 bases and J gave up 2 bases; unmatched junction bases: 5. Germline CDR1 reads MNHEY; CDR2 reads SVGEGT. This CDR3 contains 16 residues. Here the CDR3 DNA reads TGTGCCAGCAGTTTAACTAGCGGGGGACACACAGATACGCAGTATTTT. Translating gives CASSLTSGGHTDTQYF.

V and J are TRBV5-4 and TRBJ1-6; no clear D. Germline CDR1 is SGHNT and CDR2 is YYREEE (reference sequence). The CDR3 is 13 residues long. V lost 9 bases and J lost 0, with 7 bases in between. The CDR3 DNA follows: TGTGCCACTAGGCGCTCCTATAATTCACCCCTCCACTTT. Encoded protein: CATRRSYNSPLHF.

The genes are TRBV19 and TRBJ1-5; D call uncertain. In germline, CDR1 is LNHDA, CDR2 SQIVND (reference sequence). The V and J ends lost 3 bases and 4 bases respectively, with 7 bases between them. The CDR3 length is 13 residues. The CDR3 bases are TGTGCCAGTAGTATTCGCGGTAATCAGCCCCAGCATTTT. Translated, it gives CASSIRGNQPQHF.

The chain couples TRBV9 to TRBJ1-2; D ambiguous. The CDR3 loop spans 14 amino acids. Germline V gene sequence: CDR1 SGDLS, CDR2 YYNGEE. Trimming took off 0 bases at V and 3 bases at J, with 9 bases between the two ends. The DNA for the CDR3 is TGTGCCAGCAGCGTAGGGGCAGAGCACTATGGCTACACCTTC. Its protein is CASSVGAEHYGYTF. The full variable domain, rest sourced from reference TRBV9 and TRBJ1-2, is DSGVTQTPKHLITATGQRVTLRCSPRSGDLSVYWYQQSLDQGLQFLIQYYNGEERAKGNILERFSAQQFPDLHSELNLSSLELGDSALYFCASSVGAEHYGYTFGSGTRLTVV.

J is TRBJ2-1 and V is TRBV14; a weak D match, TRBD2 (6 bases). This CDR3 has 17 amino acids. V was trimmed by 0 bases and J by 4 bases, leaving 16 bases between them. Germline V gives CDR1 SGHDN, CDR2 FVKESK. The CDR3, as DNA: TGTGCCAGCAGCCAAGATGCGTGGCGGGGAAGATACAATGAGCAGTTCTTC. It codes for CASSQDAWRGRYNEQFF.

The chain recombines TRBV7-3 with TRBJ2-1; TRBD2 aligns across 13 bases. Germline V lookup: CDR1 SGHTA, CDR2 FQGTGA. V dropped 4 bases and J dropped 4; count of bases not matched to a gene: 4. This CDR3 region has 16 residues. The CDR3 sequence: CASSWGGLAGYNEQFF. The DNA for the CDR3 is TGTGCCAGCAGCTGGGGGGGACTAGCGGGATACAATGAGCAGTTCTTC.

CDR3 sequence: CASGQLGGAAADTQYF. CDR3 sequence (DNA): TGCGCCAGCGGTCAATTAGGGGGGGCGGCAGCAGATACGCAGTATTTT. This rearrangement joins TRBV5-1 to TRBJ2-3; possibly TRBD2 for D (7 bases). There are 16 residues in the CDR3. The V gene lost 7 bases and the J gene lost 4 bases, with 22 bases spanning the gap. Germline V gene sequence: CDR1 SGHRS, CDR2 YFSETQ.

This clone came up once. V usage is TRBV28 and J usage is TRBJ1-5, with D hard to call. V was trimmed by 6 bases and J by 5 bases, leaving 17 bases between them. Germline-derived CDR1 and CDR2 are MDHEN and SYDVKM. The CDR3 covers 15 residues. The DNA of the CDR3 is TGTGCCAGCAGCTCCCTCGGGGAGGCCCATCAGCCCCAGCATTTT. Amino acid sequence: CASSSLGEAHQPQHF.

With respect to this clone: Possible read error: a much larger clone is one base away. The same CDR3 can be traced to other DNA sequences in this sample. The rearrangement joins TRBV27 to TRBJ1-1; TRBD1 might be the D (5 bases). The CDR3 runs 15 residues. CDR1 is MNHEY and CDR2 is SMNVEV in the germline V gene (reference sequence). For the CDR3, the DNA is TGTGCCAGCAGTTTCCAGGGAACCATGAATACTGAAGCTTTCTTT. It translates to CASSFQGTMNTEAFF.

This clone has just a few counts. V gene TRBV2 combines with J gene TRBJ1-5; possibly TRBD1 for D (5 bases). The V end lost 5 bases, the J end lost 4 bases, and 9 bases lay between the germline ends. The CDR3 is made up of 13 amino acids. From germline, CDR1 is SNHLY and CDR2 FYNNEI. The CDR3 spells CASSKGWNQPQHF. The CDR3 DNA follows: TGTGCCAGCAGTAAGGGGTGGAATCAGCCCCAGCATTTT.

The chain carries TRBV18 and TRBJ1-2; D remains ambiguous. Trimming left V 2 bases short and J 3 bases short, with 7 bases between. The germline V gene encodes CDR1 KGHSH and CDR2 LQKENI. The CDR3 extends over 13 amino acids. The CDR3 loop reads CASSPERDYGYTF. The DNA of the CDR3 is TGTGCCAGCTCACCAGAGAGGGACTATGGCTACACCTTC.

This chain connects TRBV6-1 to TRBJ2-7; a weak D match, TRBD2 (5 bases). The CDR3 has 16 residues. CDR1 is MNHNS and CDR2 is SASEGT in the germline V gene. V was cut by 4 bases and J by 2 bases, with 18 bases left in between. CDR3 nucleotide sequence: TGTGCCAGCAGTGTGACTACAGTCTCAACTACCTACGAGCAGTACTTC. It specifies CASSVTTVSTTYEQYF.

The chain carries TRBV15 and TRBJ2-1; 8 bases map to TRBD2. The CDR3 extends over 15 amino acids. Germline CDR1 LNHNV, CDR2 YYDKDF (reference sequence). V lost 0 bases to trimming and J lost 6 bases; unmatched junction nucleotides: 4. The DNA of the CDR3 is TGTGCCACCAGCAGAGATCGGGGGGGAATCAATGAGCAGTTCTTC. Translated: CATSRDRGGINEQFF.

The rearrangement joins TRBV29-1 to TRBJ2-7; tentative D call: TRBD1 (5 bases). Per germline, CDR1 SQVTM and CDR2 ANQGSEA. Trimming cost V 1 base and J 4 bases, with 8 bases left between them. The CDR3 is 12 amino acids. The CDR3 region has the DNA TGCAGCGTTGAAGGAAGACAGTACGAGCAGTACTTC. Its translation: CSVEGRQYEQYF.